This T cell receptor (beta chain) derives from a study of beta chain features in type 1 diabetes. About the research overall: All samples together contributed more than 90,000,000 sorted cells for examination. Whole-study findings and limits: Moderate yet significant TCRB CDR3 shortening was seen in Type 1 diabetes patients in all four CD4+ subsets.

CDR3 length: 15 residues. Trimming cost V 3 bases and J 7 bases; bases outside gene matches: 6. The germline CDR1 and CDR2 sequences are MDHEN and SYDVKM. In regard to this clone: What it binds is not known.

Isolated RNA was reverse transcribed in full, so expressed TCRB transcripts were sequenced. An average roughly 3.6 million reads came from naive, central memory and regulatory T cell samples. Repertoires were generated with immunoSEQ multiplex PCR, while TCRdb's copy carries only in-frame clones and drops some. The sample records hundreds of thousands of clones, roughly 15% being singletons. The receptor was derived from a man in his late teens or twenties in good health. Sequencing was done on a sample of naive CD4+ T cells from blood. This chain uses TRBV28 with TRBJ1-6; TRBD1 matches at 7 bases. CDR3 nucleotides: TGTGCCAGCAGTTTTCTCAGGGGGTCGAATTCACCCCTCCACTTT. Amino acids: CASSFLRGSNSPLHF.